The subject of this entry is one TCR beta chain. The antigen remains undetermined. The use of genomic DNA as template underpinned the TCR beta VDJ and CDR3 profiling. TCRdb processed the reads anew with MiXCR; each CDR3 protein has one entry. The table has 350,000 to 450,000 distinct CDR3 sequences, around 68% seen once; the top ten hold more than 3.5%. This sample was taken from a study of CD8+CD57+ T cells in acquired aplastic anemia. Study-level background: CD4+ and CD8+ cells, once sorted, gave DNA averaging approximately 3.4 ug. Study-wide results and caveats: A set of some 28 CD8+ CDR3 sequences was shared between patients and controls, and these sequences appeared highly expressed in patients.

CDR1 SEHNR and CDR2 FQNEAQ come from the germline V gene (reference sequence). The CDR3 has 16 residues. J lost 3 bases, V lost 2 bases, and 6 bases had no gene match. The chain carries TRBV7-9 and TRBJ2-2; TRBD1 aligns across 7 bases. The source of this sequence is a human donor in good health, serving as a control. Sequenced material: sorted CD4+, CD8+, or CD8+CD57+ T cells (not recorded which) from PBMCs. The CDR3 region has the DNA TGTGCCAGCAGCTTAAGTCAGGGGGTGTACACCGGGGAGCTGTTTTTT. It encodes CASSLSQGVYTGELFF. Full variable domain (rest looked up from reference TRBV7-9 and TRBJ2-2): DTGVSQNPRHKITKRGQNVTFRCDPISEHNRLYWYRQTLGQGPEFLTYFQNEAQLEKSRLLSDRFSAERPKGSFSTLEIQRTEQGDSAMYLCASSLSQGVYTGELFFGEGSRLTVL.